The 11 T cell receptor beta chains below all came from one sample that was sequenced in a study of T cell responses to AZD1222 COVID-19 vaccine. Produced via immunoSEQ multiplex PCR; TCRdb's table is partial and in-frame only. The sample has about 180,000 clones, around 90% seen once. Source: peripheral blood, taken 28 days after the second AZD1222 dose. These receptors all stem from an adult who received the AZD1222 COVID-19 vaccine.

V is TRBV5-4 and J is TRBJ2-7; 7 bases match TRBD2. Trimming removed 0 bases from V and 2 bases from J; junction bases left unmatched: 8. Per germline, CDR1 SGHNT and CDR2 YYREEE (reference sequence). CDR3 length: 16 residues. CDR3 nucleotide sequence: TGTGCCAGCAGCTTGGTGGCTACTAGCGTTACCTACGAGCAGTACTTC. This sequence encodes CASSLVATSVTYEQYF.

The chain joins TRBV19 to TRBJ1-4, with D unclear. CDR1 is LNHDA and CDR2 is SQIVND in the germline V gene (reference sequence). The V end lost 4 bases, the J end lost 7 bases, and 16 bases lay between the germline ends. The length of the CDR3 is 15 residues. The CDR3, as DNA: TGTGCCAGTAGTAACCAACGCATGGGTCTTGAAAAACTGTTTTTT. Encoded protein: CASSNQRMGLEKLFF.

Note on this clone: Sequence at one end of the junction differs from germline and may be a read error. This rearrangement joins TRBV5-6 to TRBJ1-2; D remains ambiguous. Germline-derived CDR1 and CDR2 are SGHDT and YYEEEE. This CDR3 comprises 11 residues. The CDR3 sequence is CASRPPRALVF. CDR3 bases: TGTGCCAGCAGACCCCCTAGGGCTCTGGTCTTC.

The chain combines TRBV7-2 with TRBJ1-2; tentatively, D is TRBD1 (6 bases). Per the germline V gene, CDR1 is SGHTA and CDR2 is FQGNSA. The CDR3 totals 14 residues. Deletions cut 5 bases from V and 7 bases from J, with 17 bases between. CDR3 coding DNA: TGTGCCAGCAGCCCGATGACAGGCGGATTTGGCTACACCTTC. It yields the protein CASSPMTGGFGYTF.

The CDR3 DNA is TGTGCCATCAGGGCCGAGTATGGCTACACCTTC. Translation gives CAIRAEYGYTF. The chain has TRBV10-3 and TRBJ1-2; D unclear. From germline, CDR1 is ENHRY and CDR2 SYGVKD. Trimming took off 6 bases at V and 5 bases at J, with 7 bases between the two ends. This CDR3 is built from 11 residues.

This clone was counted between two and nine times. This chain links TRBV2 with TRBJ2-5; no reliable D call. This CDR3 contains 14 residues. Germline loops: CDR1 SNHLY, CDR2 FYNNEI. The V gene lost 5 bases and the J gene lost 1 base, with 11 bases spanning the gap. The CDR3 loop reads CASSQVFLQETQYF. The CDR3 DNA sequence: TGTGCCAGCAGTCAAGTGTTTCTCCAAGAGACCCAGTACTTC.

The chain has TRBV10-3 and TRBJ2-7; possibly TRBD1 for D (6 bases). The CDR3 length is 16 residues. Germline V gene sequence: CDR1 ENHRY, CDR2 SYGVKD. The V and J ends lost 0 bases and 1 base respectively, with 13 bases between them. For the CDR3, the DNA is TGTGCCATCAGTGAGTCGCTGACAGGCCCATCCTACGAGCAGTACTTC. Its translation is CAISESLTGPSYEQYF.

This chain links TRBV5-1 with TRBJ2-3; tentatively, D is TRBD1 or TRBD2 (6 bases each). CDR1 is SGHRS, CDR2 YFSETQ, per germline. The CDR3 length is 15 residues. Trimming pared 4 bases from V and 2 bases from J, leaving 14 bases between. The CDR3 sequence: CASSPQGGTTDTQYF. The DNA of the CDR3 is TGCGCCAGCAGCCCACAGGGAGGTACCACAGATACGCAGTATTTT.

This clone was seen just once. The chain carries TRBV5-1 and TRBJ1-6; D is ambiguous. The CDR3 extends over 15 amino acids. Germline V gene sequence: CDR1 SGHRS, CDR2 YFSETQ. V was trimmed by 0 bases and J by 8 bases, leaving 12 bases between them. The CDR3 DNA follows: TGCGCCAGCAGCTTGGGGTCCACCTGGCATTCACCCCTCCACTTT. Translating it yields CASSLGSTWHSPLHF.

The chain is built from TRBV11-1 and TRBJ2-7, with TRBD1 as a possible D gene (5 bases). The V and J ends lost 1 base and 3 bases respectively, with 13 bases between them. The CDR3 length is 15 residues. CDR1 and CDR2 (germline): SGHAT, FQDESV (reference sequence). The CDR3 loop reads CASSLEGFGVYEQYF. In nucleotides, the CDR3 is TGTGCCAGCAGCTTAGAGGGGTTTGGGGTCTACGAGCAGTACTTC.

J is TRBJ2-7 and V is TRBV28, with D perhaps matching TRBD2 (6 bases). The V end was cut by 5 bases, the J end by 2 bases, with 16 bases between. In germline, CDR1 is MDHEN, CDR2 SYDVKM. There are 15 residues in the CDR3. CDR3 region: CASSLTGESTYEQYF. As DNA, the CDR3 is TGTGCCAGCAGTCTGACGGGGGAGTCAACCTACGAGCAGTACTTC. Full variable domain (remainder filled in from reference TRBV28 and TRBJ2-7): DVKVTQSSRYLVKRTGEKVFLECVQDMDHENMFWYRQDPGLGLRLIYFSYDVKMKEKGDIPEGYSVSREKKERFSLILESASTNQTSMYLCASSLTGESTYEQYFGPGTRLTVT.